These 8 T cell receptor beta chains came from one sample sequenced in a study of graft-versus-host responses after intestinal transplantation. These receptors have no identified antigens. Generated by immunoSEQ multiplex PCR, the TCRdb table keeps only in-frame clones and is missing some. The sample comprises around 67,000 clones, over 75% of which are singletons, and 0.39% rests with the top ten. The sample was unstimulated CD4+ T cells sorted from spleen or lymph node cells, taken before transplant. The receptors derive from a human donor who was the organ donor for an intestinal transplant.

The genes are TRBV28 and TRBJ1-1, with D perhaps matching TRBD1 (6 bases). V was clipped by 3 bases and J by 5 bases, with 13 bases between them. The CDR3 sequence is 14 residues long. In germline, CDR1 is MDHEN, CDR2 SYDVKM. The CDR3 sequence: CASSLSAGDTEAFF. As DNA, the CDR3 is TGTGCCAGCAGTTTGTCCGCAGGGGATACTGAAGCTTTCTTT.

This chain links TRBV5-5 with TRBJ2-7; 9 bases align to TRBD1. The CDR3 spans 15 residues. V dropped 2 bases and J dropped 2; count of bases not matched to a gene: 5. Germline V gene data show CDR1 as SGHKS and CDR2 as YYEKEE (reference sequence). CDR3 region: CASSFARQGAYEQYV. The CDR3, as DNA: TGTGCCAGCAGCTTCGCTCGACAGGGGGCCTACGAGCAGTACGTC.

V and J are TRBV28 and TRBJ2-7, with a possible D match to TRBD1 (6 bases). V gave up 5 bases and J gave up 2 bases, with 16 bases separating them. CDR1 is MDHEN and CDR2 is SYDVKM in the germline V gene. The CDR3 is 15 amino acids. The CDR3 DNA reads as TGTGCCAGCAGTCCAAACAGGGAAGTCGCCTACGAGCAGTACGTC. It codes for CASSPNREVAYEQYV.

J is TRBJ2-1 and V is TRBV5-4; 10 bases line up with TRBD2. The junction had 10 bases not matched to a gene; V was cut back by 4 bases and J by 3 bases. From germline, CDR1 is SGHNT and CDR2 YYREEE (reference sequence). The CDR3 extends over 17 amino acids. CDR3 amino acids: CASSQHKLAGGYNEQFF. The CDR3 nucleotides are TGTGCCAGCAGCCAACATAAATTAGCGGGGGGCTACAATGAGCAGTTCTTC. The variable domain in full, completed from reference TRBV5-4 and TRBJ2-1, reads ETGVTQSPTHLIKTRGQQVTLRCSSQSGHNTVSWYQQALGQGPQFIFQYYREEENGRGNFPPRFSGLQFPNYSSELNVNALELDDSALYLCASSQHKLAGGYNEQFFGPGTRLTVL.

This chain links TRBV9 with TRBJ2-2, with D tentatively TRBD2 (5 bases). The CDR3 contains 14 residues. CDR1 is SGDLS, CDR2 YYNGEE, per germline. V was cut by 4 bases and J by 4 bases, with 11 bases left in between. DNA of the CDR3: TGTGCCAGCAGCCTTAGGACTGCCACCGGGGAGCTGTTTTTT. Amino acids: CASSLRTATGELFF.

This rearrangement joins TRBV7-3 to TRBJ2-3; 7 bases match TRBD1. The germline gives CDR1 SGHTA, CDR2 FQGTGA. This CDR3 has 14 residues. V gave up 0 bases and J gave up 4 bases; unmatched junction bases: 1. CDR3 nucleotides: TGTGCCAGCAGCTTAACAGGGGGCGCAGATACGCAGTATTTT. Translating gives CASSLTGGADTQYF.

This clone has a single count. This chain links TRBV13 with TRBJ1-3; weak D call: TRBD1 (5 bases). V lost 0 bases to trimming and J lost 4 bases, with 10 bases between them. CDR1 is PRHDT and CDR2 is FYEKMQ in the germline V gene (reference sequence). This CDR3 has 15 amino acids. This CDR3 reads CASSLGREAGNTIYF. In DNA, the CDR3 is TGTGCCAGCAGCTTAGGCAGGGAGGCCGGAAACACCATATATTTT.

This chain connects TRBV6-1 to TRBJ2-1, with D uncertain. The CDR3 spans 16 residues. The germline V and J ends were trimmed by 2 bases and 0 bases, with 11 bases remaining between them. Looked up from germline, CDR1 is MNHNS and CDR2 is SASEGT. CDR3 loop: CASSERHPSSYNEQFF. The CDR3 nucleotides read TGTGCCAGCAGTGAAAGACATCCGAGCTCCTACAATGAGCAGTTCTTC.